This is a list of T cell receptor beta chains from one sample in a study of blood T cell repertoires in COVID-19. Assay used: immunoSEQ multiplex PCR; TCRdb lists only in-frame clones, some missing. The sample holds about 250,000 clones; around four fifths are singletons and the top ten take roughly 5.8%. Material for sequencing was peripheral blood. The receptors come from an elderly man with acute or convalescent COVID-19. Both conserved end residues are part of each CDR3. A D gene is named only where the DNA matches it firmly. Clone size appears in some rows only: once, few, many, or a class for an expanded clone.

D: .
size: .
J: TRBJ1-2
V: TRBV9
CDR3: CASSEGRGWYGYTF
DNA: TGTGCCAGCAGTGAGGGCAGGGGTTGGTATGGCTACACCTTC

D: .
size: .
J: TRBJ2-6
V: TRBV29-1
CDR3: CSAQVGANVLTF
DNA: TGCAGCGCGCAGGTTGGGGCCAACGTCCTGACTTTC

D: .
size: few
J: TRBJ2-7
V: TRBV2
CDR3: CASRAGGQGTTYEQYF
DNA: TGTGCCAGCAGAGCGGGGGGACAGGGGACGACCTACGAGCAGTACTTC

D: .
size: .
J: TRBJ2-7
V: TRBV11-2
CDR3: CASSRPRGTYEQYF
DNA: TGTGCCAGCAGCAGGCCTCGGGGGACCTACGAGCAGTACTTC

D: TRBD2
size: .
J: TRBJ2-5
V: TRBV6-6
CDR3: CASRSGRAGAETQYF
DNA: TGTGCCAGCAGGTCCGGGAGGGCGGGTGCAGAGACCCAGTACTTC

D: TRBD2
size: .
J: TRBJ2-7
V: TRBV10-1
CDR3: CASSDSGGPNEQYF
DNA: TGCGCCAGCAGTGATTCGGGAGGGCCAAACGAGCAGTACTTC

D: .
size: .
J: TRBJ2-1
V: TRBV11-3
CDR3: CASSLSGGARRNEQFF
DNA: TGTGCCAGCAGCTTAAGTGGCGGGGCCAGGAGGAATGAGCAGTTCTTC

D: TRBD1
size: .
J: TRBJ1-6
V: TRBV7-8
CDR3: CASSPRTGGVYNSPLHF
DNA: TGTGCCAGCAGCCCCAGGACAGGGGGCGTCTATAATTCACCCCTCCACTTT

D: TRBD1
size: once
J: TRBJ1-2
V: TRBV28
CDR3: CASRDRGLGYTF
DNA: TGTGCCAGCCGGGACAGGGGGCTGGGCTACACCTTC

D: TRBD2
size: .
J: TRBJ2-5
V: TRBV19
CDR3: CASQEGGGSFGTQYF
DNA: TGTGCCTCCCAAGAAGGAGGCGGGAGTTTCGGGACCCAGTACTTC

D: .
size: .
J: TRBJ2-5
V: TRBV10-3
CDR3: CAISESPGQETQYF
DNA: TGTGCCATCAGTGAGTCGCCGGGACAAGAGACCCAGTACTTC

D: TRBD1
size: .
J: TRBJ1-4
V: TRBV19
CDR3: CASSIRSGGPGTGASGEKLFF
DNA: TGTGCCAGTAGTATAAGATCTGGGGGTCCCGGGACAGGGGCAAGCGGCGAAAAACTGTTTTTT

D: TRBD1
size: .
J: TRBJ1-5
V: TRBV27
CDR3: CASSSGTGSRGQPQHF
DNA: TGTGCCAGCAGTTCCGGGACAGGCTCGAGGGGGCAGCCCCAGCATTTT

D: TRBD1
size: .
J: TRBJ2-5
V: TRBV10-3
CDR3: CAISESLRQGETQYF
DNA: TGTGCCATCAGTGAGTCCCTTAGACAGGGAGAGACCCAGTACTTC

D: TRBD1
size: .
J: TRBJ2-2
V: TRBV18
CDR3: CASSPTFRYRGTGELFF
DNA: TGTGCCAGCTCACCGACCTTCCGATACAGGGGAACCGGGGAGCTGTTTTTT

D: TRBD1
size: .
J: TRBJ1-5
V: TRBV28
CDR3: CASSSETGHQPQHF
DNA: TGTGCCAGCAGTTCCGAGACAGGGCATCAGCCCCAGCATTTT

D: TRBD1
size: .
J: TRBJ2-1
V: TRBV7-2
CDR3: CASSYRGFYNEQFF
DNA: TGTGCCAGCAGCTACAGGGGTTTTTACAATGAGCAGTTCTTC

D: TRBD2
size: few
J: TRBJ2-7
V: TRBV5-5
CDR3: CASSLGLAALSSYEQYF
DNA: TGTGCCAGCAGCTTGGGGCTAGCGGCTCTAAGCTCCTACGAGCAGTACTTC

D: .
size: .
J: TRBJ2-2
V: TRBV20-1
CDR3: CSASGAPNTGELFF
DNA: TGCAGTGCTAGTGGAGCCCCGAACACCGGGGAGCTGTTTTTT

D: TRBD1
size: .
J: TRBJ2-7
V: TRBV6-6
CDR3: CASRAGGGEQYF
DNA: TGTGCCAGCAGGGCAGGGGGCGGCGAGCAGTACTTC

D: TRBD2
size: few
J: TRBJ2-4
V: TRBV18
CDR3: CASSAGVLEDIQYF
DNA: TGTGCCAGCTCCGCGGGGGTTTTGGAGGACATTCAGTACTTC

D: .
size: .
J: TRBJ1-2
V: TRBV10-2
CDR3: CASSESRGAGNSKRFSNYGYTF
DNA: TGCGCCAGCAGTGAGTCTCGAGGAGCGGGGAACAGCAAAAGATTCTCTAACTATGGCTACACCTTC

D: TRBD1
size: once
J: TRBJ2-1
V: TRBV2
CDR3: CASSLEGQELNEQFF
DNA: TGTGCCAGCAGCCTAGAGGGACAGGAGCTCAATGAGCAGTTCTTC

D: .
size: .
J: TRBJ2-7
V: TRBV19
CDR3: CASSMEQTHPLEQYF
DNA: TGTGCCAGTAGTATGGAGCAGACCCACCCCCTCGAGCAGTACTTC

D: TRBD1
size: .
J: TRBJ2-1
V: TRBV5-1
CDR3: CASSPGQGVGEQFF
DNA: TGCGCCAGCAGCCCGGGACAGGGGGTTGGTGAGCAGTTCTTC

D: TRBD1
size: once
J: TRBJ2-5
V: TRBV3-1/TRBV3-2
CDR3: CASSTGGFPETQYF
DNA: TGTGCCAGCAGCACAGGGGGCTTCCCAGAGACCCAGTACTTC

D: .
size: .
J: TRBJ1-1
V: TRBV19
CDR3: CASYGGAVMNTEAFF
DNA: TGTGCCAGTTACGGGGGGGCAGTCATGAACACTGAAGCTTTCTTT

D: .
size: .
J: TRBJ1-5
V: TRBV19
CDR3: CASSIPSNQPQHF
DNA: TGTGCCAGTAGTATCCCAAGCAATCAGCCCCAGCATTTT